Sequencing of this TCR beta chain was carried out in a study of T-cell memory formation after mild COVID-19. Background on the study: Largely donor-specific TCR clusters were found. Study-wide results and caveats: Day 15 to 85 contractors were CD4/CD8 balanced; later expanders leaned CD4+. Pre-infection memory carried some responding clones, suggesting that cross-reactive memory joined. Most CD4+ clones that shrank were in CM and EM, while CD8+ ones turned up in EMRA.

Only a few counts were recorded for this clonotype. Its antigen remains unidentified. Via MiXCR, TCRdb re-called the 5' RACE reads, giving one row per CDR3 protein. The sample lists 580,000 or so distinct CDR3 sequences; 17% were seen once. Germline V gene lookup returns CDR1 MNHEY and CDR2 SMNVEV (reference sequence). This CDR3 region has 15 residues. Trimming shortened V by 6 bases and J by 2 bases, and 17 bases separated the two germline ends. The TCR originated in an adult woman who had mild COVID-19 (a few samples of this study predate the infection). Cell type and time point are not known. The chain links TRBV27 to TRBJ2-7; D perhaps matches TRBD2 (7 bases). The sequenced sample was PBMCs or a T cell subset sorted from them (not recorded which). CDR3 sequence: CASSALGGAPYEQYF. The CDR3 nucleotides are TGTGCCAGCAGCGCCCTGGGGGGGGCCCCCTACGAGCAGTACTTC.